This T cell receptor (beta chain) was observed in a study of regulatory T cells in long-lasting Graves disease. Arm-PCR of CDR3 regions with iRepertoire HTBI primers generated TCR beta libraries. From the multiplex PCR reads, TCRdb called clonotypes with MiXCR, one entry per CDR3 protein. The data contain about 220,000 distinct CDR3 sequences, about 19% of them singletons. This clonotype was found many times. Its antigen remains unidentified. Findings and limits, study-wide: Possibly, accuracy suffered from the small sample size. Preferential use of TRBV28, TRBJ1-2 and TRBJ2-5 was seen in persistent disease.

The CDR3 totals 16 residues. V was clipped by 4 bases and J by 3 bases; unmatched bases: 6. Germline assignment: CDR1 SGHDT and CDR2 YYEEEE. Time point reported: newly diagnosed GD, antithyroid drugs for less than 3 months. Generation of the TCR library employed RNA extracted from PBMCs. This sample was also put to use in a study of T cells in Graves' hyperthyroidism and ophthalmopathy.

The chain combines TRBV5-6 with TRBJ1-4, with 10 bases identical to TRBD1. The sequenced sample was peripheral blood mononuclear cells (PBMCs), obtained at new diagnosis, from a patient treated with antithyroid drugs. The source is a woman aged 25 to 39 with Graves disease. The CDR3 spells CASSTGTGAANEKLFF. DNA for the CDR3: TGTGCCAGCAGCACCGGGACAGGGGCGGCTAATGAAAAACTGTTTTTT.